This TCR beta chain was identified during a study of blood T cells in healthy people across ages. As for the study in general: The template switching approach captured approximately one barcoded beta molecule for every two T cells.

A J-beta primer mix and a sample-barcoded 5' primer were used in a second PCR of about 6 to 12 cycles. TCRdb called the 5' RACE reads again in MiXCR, with one record for every CDR3 protein. The table shows 1,800,000 or so distinct CDR3 sequences, with 39% occurring only once. Germline CDR1 and CDR2: MNHEY and SMNVEV (reference sequence). This CDR3 comprises 16 residues. The sample taken for sequencing was blood. The receptor was derived from a human donor in good health. This chain links TRBV27 with TRBJ2-4, with D tentatively TRBD2 (6 bases). Matching the DNA end better, TRBJ2-7 makes the J call doubtful. Here the CDR3 reads CASSLSEGLVSYEQYF. CDR3 coding DNA: TGTGCCAGCAGTTTATCGGAGGGCTTAGTGTCCTACGAGCAGTACTTC.